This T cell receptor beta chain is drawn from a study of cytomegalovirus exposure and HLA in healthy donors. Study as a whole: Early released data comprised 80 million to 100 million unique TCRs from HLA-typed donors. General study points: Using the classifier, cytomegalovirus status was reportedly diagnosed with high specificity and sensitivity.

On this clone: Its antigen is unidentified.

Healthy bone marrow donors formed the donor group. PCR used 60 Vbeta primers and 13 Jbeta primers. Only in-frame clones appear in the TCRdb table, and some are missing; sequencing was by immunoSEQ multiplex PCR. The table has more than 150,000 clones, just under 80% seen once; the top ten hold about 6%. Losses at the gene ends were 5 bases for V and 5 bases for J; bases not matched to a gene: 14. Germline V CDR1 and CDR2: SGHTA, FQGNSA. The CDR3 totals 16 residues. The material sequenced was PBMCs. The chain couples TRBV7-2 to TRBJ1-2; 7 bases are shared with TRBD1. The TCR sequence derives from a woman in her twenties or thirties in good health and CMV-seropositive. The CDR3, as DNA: TGTGCCAGCAGCCCAGGACAGGCAGGCCTTTTTTATGGCTACACCTTC. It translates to CASSPGQAGLFYGYTF.